This T cell receptor beta chain derives from a study of control samples from healthy donors and cancer patients. The CDR3 runs 14 residues. Germline V gene lookup returns CDR1 LGHNA and CDR2 YNFKEQ. The V end lost 0 bases, the J end lost 0 bases, and 5 bases lay between the germline ends. Data came from immunoSEQ multiplex PCR; TCRdb stores just in-frame clones and leaves some out. The sample lists 55,000 to 90,000 clones; around 82% were seen once. V is TRBV4-2 and J is TRBJ1-1; D gene uncertain. The sequence derives from a man in his fifties in good health. The sample comprised blood. The CDR3 DNA is TGTGCCAGCAGCCAAGAGCAGGTGAACACTGAAGCTTTCTTT. It specifies CASSQEQVNTEAFF.